One and the same sample provided the 13 T cell receptor beta chains below, sequenced in a study of TIL therapy for anti-PD-1-resistant metastatic lung cancer. The libraries were made with immunoSEQ v3. Libraries were prepared by immunoSEQ multiplex PCR; TCRdb keeps only in-frame clonotypes and omits some of them. This sample carries 36,000 or so clones, roughly 70% of them seen once, and the ten largest clones take about 5.7%. Time point indicated: pre-treatment sample, taken before nivolumab and TIL therapy. The material sequenced was blood, taken at baseline. The receptors shown here come from a person between 30 and 79 years old with non-small cell lung cancer.

The chain uses TRBV28 and TRBJ1-1; D gene uncertain. Trimming pared 3 bases from V and 1 base from J, leaving 15 bases between. The CDR3 length is 16 residues. Germline-derived CDR1 and CDR2 are MDHEN and SYDVKM. As DNA, the CDR3 is TGTGCCAGCAGTTTTCCTACGAAAGGCGGGAACACTGAAGCTTTCTTT. This gives the protein CASSFPTKGGNTEAFF.

This clone was detected once. The chain carries TRBV5-1 and TRBJ2-7; D is possibly TRBD1 or TRBD2 (5 bases each). Germline V lookup: CDR1 SGHRS, CDR2 YFSETQ. V lost 4 bases to trimming and J lost 3 bases, with 14 bases between them. CDR3 length: 14 residues. The CDR3 region is CASSHGQLGYEQYF. CDR3 DNA sequence: TGCGCCAGCAGCCACGGACAACTAGGCTACGAGCAGTACTTC.

The V and J genes are TRBV7-7 and TRBJ2-5; a possible D gene is TRBD1 (6 bases). Trimming left V 4 bases short and J 2 bases short, with 11 bases between. Germline CDR1 SSHAT, CDR2 FNYEAQ (reference sequence). The CDR3 is 14 amino acids. DNA of the CDR3: TGTGCCAGCAGCTCAGGGACACGGCAAGAGACCCAGTACTTC. Translated: CASSSGTRQETQYF. The whole variable domain, remainder taken from reference TRBV7-7 and TRBJ2-5, is GAGVSQSPRYKVTKRGQDVTLRCDPISSHATLYWYQQALGQGPEFLTYFNYEAQPDKSGLPSDRFSAERPEGSISTLTIQRTEQRDSAMYRCASSSGTRQETQYFGPGTRLLVL.

The V gene is TRBV7-8, the J gene TRBJ1-5; TRBD1 might be the D (5 bases). Germline V CDR1 and CDR2: SGHVS, FQNEAQ. V was cut by 4 bases and J by 0 bases, with 19 bases left in between. CDR3 length: 18 residues. Written as DNA, the CDR3 is TGTGCCAGCAGCTCCGAAGGGACGTTGCAATATAGCAATCAGCCCCAGCATTTT. Its translation is CASSSEGTLQYSNQPQHF.

The V call is TRBV7-8, the J call TRBJ1-2; unclear D gene. CDR3 length: 12 amino acids. The germline V and J ends were trimmed by 1 base and 6 bases, with 6 bases remaining between them. Germline CDR1 SGHVS, CDR2 FQNEAQ. DNA for the CDR3: TGTGCCAGCAGCTTAGTTGGGGATGGCTACACCTTC. Encoded protein: CASSLVGDGYTF.

The chain is built from TRBV18 and TRBJ2-3; 13 positions agree with TRBD2. V shed 8 bases and J 5 bases; nucleotides not matched to a gene: 16. CDR1 is KGHSH, CDR2 LQKENI, per germline. This CDR3 is built from 18 residues. This CDR3 is CASAHFTSGGAHQDTQYF. The CDR3, as DNA: TGTGCCAGCGCCCACTTCACTAGCGGGGGGGCCCACCAAGATACGCAGTATTTT.

The V call is TRBV5-1, the J call TRBJ2-3; 10 nucleotides align to TRBD2. The germline gives CDR1 SGHRS, CDR2 YFSETQ. The J segment lost 0 bases and the V segment lost 6 bases, leaving 4 bases of the junction unmatched. The CDR3 contains 15 residues. Written as DNA, the CDR3 is TGCGCCAGCAACCCACTAGCGGGGAGCACAGATACGCAGTATTTT. Its translation is CASNPLAGSTDTQYF.

This clone came up once. J is TRBJ2-2 and V is TRBV19, with D possibly matching TRBD1 (7 bases). The V gene's germline CDR1 is LNHDA and CDR2 SQIVND (reference sequence). The CDR3 is 14 residues long. With 6 bases removed from V and 3 bases from J, the gap between germline ends came to 11 bases. In DNA, the CDR3 is TGTGCCAGTAGGGAGGGGGCCGACACCGGGGAGCTGTTTTTT. This codes for CASREGADTGELFF.

The chain employs TRBV7-2 and TRBJ2-5, with TRBD2 identical over 15 bases. The length of the CDR3 is 16 residues. The trim removed 5 bases at V and 5 bases at J, leaving 6 bases unmatched. Germline V CDR1 and CDR2: SGHTA, FQGNSA. The DNA of the CDR3 is TGTGCCAGCAGCCCCGGGACTAGCGGGGGGTGGGAGACCCAGTACTTC. It codes for CASSPGTSGGWETQYF. The variable domain in full, with the rest retrieved from reference TRBV7-2 and TRBJ2-5, is GAGVSQSPSNKVTEKGKDVELRCDPISGHTALYWYRQSLGQGLEFLIYFQGNSAPDKSGLPSDRFSAERTGGSVSTLTIQRTQQEDSAVYLCASSPGTSGGWETQYFGPGTRLLVL.

The V call is TRBV29-1, the J call TRBJ1-1; possible D gene TRBD1, 5 bases. In germline, CDR1 is SQVTM, CDR2 ANQGSEA. The length of the CDR3 is 15 residues. Trimming cost V 3 bases and J 5 bases, with 19 bases left between them. CDR3 amino acids: CSVERWGKTATEAFF. The CDR3 DNA sequence: TGCAGCGTTGAGAGGTGGGGCAAAACTGCGACTGAAGCTTTCTTT.

CDR3: CASSSTSAGESRGDYGYTF. CDR3 sequence (DNA): TGTGCCAGCAGCTCAACTAGCGCAGGGGAGAGTAGGGGCGACTATGGCTACACCTTC. The chain has TRBV7-2 and TRBJ1-2, with a tentative D call TRBD1 (6 bases). V was pared by 4 bases and J by 3 bases, with 27 bases between. Germline V gene sequence: CDR1 SGHTA, CDR2 FQGNSA. The CDR3 sequence is 19 residues long.

The count of this clone is one. V and J are TRBV19 and TRBJ1-2; maybe TRBD1 (6 bases). The germline CDR1 and CDR2 sequences are LNHDA and SQIVND (reference sequence). Trimming stripped 3 bases from V and 4 bases from J, with 12 bases between. The CDR3 is 14 residues long. CDR3 nucleotide sequence: TGTGCCAGTAGTATCGCAGGGGCAGGCTATGGCTACACCTTC. Its protein product is CASSIAGAGYGYTF.

The count of this clone is one. V and J are TRBV11-2 and TRBJ2-2, with a weak D call TRBD1 (5 bases). With 5 bases removed from V and 3 bases from J, the gap between germline ends came to 19 bases. CDR3 length equals 17 residues. Germline values: CDR1 SGHAT, CDR2 FQNNGV. CDR3 coding DNA: TGTGCCAGCAGCCCCCTTTTGGGCTTAGGGGACACCGGGGAGCTGTTTTTT. Its protein product is CASSPLLGLGDTGELFF.